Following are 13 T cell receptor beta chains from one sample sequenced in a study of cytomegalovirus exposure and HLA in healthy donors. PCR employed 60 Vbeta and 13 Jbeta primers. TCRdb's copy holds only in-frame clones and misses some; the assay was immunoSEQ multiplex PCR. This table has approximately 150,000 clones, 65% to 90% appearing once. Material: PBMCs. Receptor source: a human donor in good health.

DNA for the CDR3: TGTGCCAGCAGCTTCCCACCAAGGGGTAGGGCAGAGCTCCACAATGAGCAGTTCTTC. It codes for CASSFPPRGRAELHNEQFF. The rearrangement joins TRBV7-6 to TRBJ2-1; weak D call: TRBD1 (5 bases). V was cut by 3 bases and J by 5 bases, with 26 bases left in between. The CDR3 extends over 19 amino acids. Germline loops: CDR1 SGHVS, CDR2 FNYEAQ.

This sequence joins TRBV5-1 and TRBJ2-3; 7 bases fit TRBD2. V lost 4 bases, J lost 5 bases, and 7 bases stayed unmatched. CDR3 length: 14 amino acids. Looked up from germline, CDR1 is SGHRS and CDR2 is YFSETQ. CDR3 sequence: CASSPSGVVDTQYF. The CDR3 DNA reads TGCGCCAGCAGCCCAAGCGGGGTGGTAGATACGCAGTATTTT.

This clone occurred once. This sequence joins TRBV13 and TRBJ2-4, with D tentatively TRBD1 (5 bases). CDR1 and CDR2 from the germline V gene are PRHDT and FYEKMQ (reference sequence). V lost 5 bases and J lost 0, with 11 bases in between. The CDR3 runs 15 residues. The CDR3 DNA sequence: TGTGCCAGCAGCCCCCTGGGGCCAGCCAAAAACATTCAGTACTTC. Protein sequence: CASSPLGPAKNIQYF.

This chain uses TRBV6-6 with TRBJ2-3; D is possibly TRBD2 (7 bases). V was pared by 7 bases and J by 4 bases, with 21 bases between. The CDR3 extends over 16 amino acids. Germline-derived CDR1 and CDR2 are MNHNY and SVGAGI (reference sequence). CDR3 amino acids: CASIPLWRGGADTQYF. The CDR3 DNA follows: TGTGCCAGCATACCCCTTTGGAGGGGGGGGGCAGATACGCAGTATTTT.

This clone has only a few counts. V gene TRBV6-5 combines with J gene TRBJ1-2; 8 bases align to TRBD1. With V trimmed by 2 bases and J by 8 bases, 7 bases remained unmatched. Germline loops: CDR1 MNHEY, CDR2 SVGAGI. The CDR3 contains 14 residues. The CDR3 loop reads CASSYGPGGDGYTF. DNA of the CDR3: TGTGCCAGCAGTTACGGCCCAGGGGGCGACGGCTACACCTTC.

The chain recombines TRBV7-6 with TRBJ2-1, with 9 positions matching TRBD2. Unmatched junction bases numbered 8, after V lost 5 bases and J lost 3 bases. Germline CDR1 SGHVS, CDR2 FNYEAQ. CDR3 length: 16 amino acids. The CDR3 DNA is TGTGCCAGCAGCCCGTCTGTAGCGGGGGTCTACAATGAGCAGTTCTTC. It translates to CASSPSVAGVYNEQFF.

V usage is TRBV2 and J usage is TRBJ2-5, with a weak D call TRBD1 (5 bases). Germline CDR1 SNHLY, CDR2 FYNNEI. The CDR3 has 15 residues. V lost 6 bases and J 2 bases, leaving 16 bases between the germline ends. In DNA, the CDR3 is TGTGCCAGCAGGGTTCTACAGGAATCTCAAGAGACCCAGTACTTC. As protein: CASRVLQESQETQYF.

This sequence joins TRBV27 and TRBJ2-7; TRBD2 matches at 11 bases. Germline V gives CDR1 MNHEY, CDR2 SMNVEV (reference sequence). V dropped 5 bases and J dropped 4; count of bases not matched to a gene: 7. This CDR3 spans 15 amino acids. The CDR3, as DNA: TGTGCCAGCAGTACCCCGGGACTAGCGGTGTACGAGCAGTACTTC. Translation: CASSTPGLAVYEQYF.

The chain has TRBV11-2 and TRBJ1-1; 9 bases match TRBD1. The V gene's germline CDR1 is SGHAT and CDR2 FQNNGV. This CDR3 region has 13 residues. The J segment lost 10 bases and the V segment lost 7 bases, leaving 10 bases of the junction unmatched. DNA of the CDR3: TGTGCCAGCAACTCTCCCACAGGGGGCAGAGCTTTCTTT. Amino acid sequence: CASNSPTGGRAFF.

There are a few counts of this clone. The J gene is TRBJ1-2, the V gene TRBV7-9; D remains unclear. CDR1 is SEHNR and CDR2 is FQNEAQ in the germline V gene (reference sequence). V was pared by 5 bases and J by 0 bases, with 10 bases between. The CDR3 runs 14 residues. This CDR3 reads CASSGGYANYGYTF. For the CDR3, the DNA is TGTGCCAGCAGCGGAGGTTATGCTAACTATGGCTACACCTTC.

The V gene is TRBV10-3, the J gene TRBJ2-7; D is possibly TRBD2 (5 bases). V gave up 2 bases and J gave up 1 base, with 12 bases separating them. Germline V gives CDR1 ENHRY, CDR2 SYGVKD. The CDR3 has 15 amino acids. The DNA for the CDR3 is TGTGCCATCAGTGAGGCTGGAGGTGCTTCCTACGAGCAGTACTTC. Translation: CAISEAGGASYEQYF.

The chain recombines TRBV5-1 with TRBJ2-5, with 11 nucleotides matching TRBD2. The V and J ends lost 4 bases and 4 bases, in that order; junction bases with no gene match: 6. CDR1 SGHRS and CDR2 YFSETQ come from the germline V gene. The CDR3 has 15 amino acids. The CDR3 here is CASSRSGGAGETQYF. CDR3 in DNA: TGCGCCAGCAGCCGTAGCGGGGGGGCCGGAGAGACCCAGTACTTC.

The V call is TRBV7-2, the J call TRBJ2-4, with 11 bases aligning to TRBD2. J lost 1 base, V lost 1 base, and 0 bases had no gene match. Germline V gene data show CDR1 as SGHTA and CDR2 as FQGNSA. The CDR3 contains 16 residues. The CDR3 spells CASSLGLAGAKNIQYF. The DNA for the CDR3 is TGTGCCAGCAGCTTAGGACTAGCGGGGGCCAAAAACATTCAGTACTTC. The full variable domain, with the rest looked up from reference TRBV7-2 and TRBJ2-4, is GAGVSQSPSNKVTEKGKDVELRCDPISGHTALYWYRQSLGQGLEFLIYFQGNSAPDKSGLPSDRFSAERTGGSVSTLTIQRTQQEDSAVYLCASSLGLAGAKNIQYFGAGTRLSVL.